This TCR beta chain originates from a study of long-term antiretroviral therapy in people with HIV (dated 2022 in TCRdb). Study-wide context: The earliest samples were collected approximately a decade before the 2015 WHO recommendation for immediate ART, a period when ART was typically delayed until CD4 counts fell. This retrospective serial study examined whether starting ART and sustained HIV suppression were associated with changes in the composition and diversity of the TRB repertoire in peripheral blood. The cohort contributed over 150 cryopreserved PBMC samples from 30 adults with confirmed HIV infection, collected serially over a mean of about 6 years (range 1-12). Eleven of the 30 participants with HIV were female. Test extractions of a monoclonal T-cell line alongside fewer than 40 polyclonal samples showed no cross-contamination during QIAcube processing. What the research found in general, with its limitations: Expanded TRB clones identified before ART initiation dominated the repertoire at all time points, although this dominance fluctuated and declined in many PLHIV after ART. Samples dated from the mid-2000s to the late 2010s, and the ART regimens used may be less effective than current ones. A significant increase in TRB diversity was found to be associated with ART initiation, although TRB diversity was observed to remain significantly below that of transplant donor controls even after long-term ART. Owing to limited PBMC availability, only the TCR beta chain was sequenced, without alpha chain pairing. CDR3 length ranges in HIV repertoires were narrower than in controls, and network structure suggested an antigen-experienced repertoire with only a slight naive shift after ART. Inferences about post-ART repertoire changes were limited because no data were available on ART adherence, viral resistance or therapy changes. Because pre-ART samples had limited cell numbers, unsorted PBMC were profiled rather than sorted CD4+ and CD8+ T cells.

Participants were included only if at least one PBMC sample before ART initiation and at least two post-ART samples were available. All participants with HIV were treated in the United States of America. Before DNA extraction, cryopreserved samples of roughly 0.85-10 million PBMC were thawed and washed. At the time of the earliest PBMC sample for each participant with HIV, ages ranged from 23 to 54 years. Each participant contributed PBMC samples from 1-4 timepoints before ART initiation and 2-8 timepoints after ART initiation, with a median of 7 samples. For every participant, serial HIV viral load, CD4+ T-cell count, ART history and demographic data were obtained. Genomic DNA was extracted from unsorted PBMC with a Qiagen kit on a QIAcube, with processing performed in batches of 12 samples. Trimming leaves V shorter by 5 bases and J shorter by 0 bases, with the junction holding 12 bases beyond the gene matches. The CDR3 starts with the cysteine, ends with the phenylalanine, and has 17 residues. Left in the record is the CDR3 DNA by itself, 51 bases read in frame from the first base. The CDR1 and CDR2 encoded by the germline V gene (reference sequence) are LNHDA and SQIVND.

The immunoSEQ hsTCRB v3.0 assay was used at survey level resolution for TRB variable region sequencing. TRB sequencing targeted a depth of about 35,000-50,000 T-cell genomes per sample. TRB libraries were pooled and sequenced on an Illumina MiSeq using a v3 150-cycle kit. In the original analysis: Repertoire analysis was performed in R inside a reproducible Nextflow workflow that covered QC, data transformation and analysis. LymphoSeq2, an R package for AIRR-Seq data exploration, was used to implement custom analyses. Four samples that yielded fewer than 5000 total TRB sequences were excluded, so that 200 or so HIV repertoires were analyzed. Among the approximately 180 HIV repertoires that were kept, some 61 were collected before ART initiation and about 130 were collected after ART initiation. Each repertoire was downsampled to 5000 TRB nucleotide sequences, and summary statistics were averaged across 100 downsampling iterations. Only TRB sequences with CDR3 regions of at least seven amino acids were retained for analysis. Two measures captured diversity: a Shannon entropy-derived clonality score and the Gini coefficient. In the repertoire networks, any two of the top 5000 CDR3 amino acid sequences were linked whenever the two sequences differed by an edit distance of one. For TRB CDR3 amino acid sequences, antigen specificity groups and MHC restriction were predicted with GLIPH2. CDR3 amino acid sequences were matched against VDJdb and McPAS-TCR to flag known CMV, EBV, HIV or tissue antigen associations. Pre-ART, post-ART and control groups were compared with Wilcoxon signed-rank tests and Holm-Bonferroni correction. TCRdb provides this immuneACCESS table in a form limited to in-frame rearrangements. Some clones are lacking; in checked studies, under half of them reflect an unresolved V gene, and why the rest are absent is not known. V, J and clone size were drawn from that table, and D and trimming were deduced from the DNA. This sample holds 16,000 or so clones; 70% to 85% were observed only once. About 20% of the sample is in the top ten clones.

As concerns this clone: The antigen it recognizes is unknown. No per-base quality is available; no much larger clone lies one base away.

Source: unsorted PBMCs, taken 2.1 years after starting antiretroviral therapy. The chain employs TRBV19 and TRBJ1-1; the junction holds 7 bases that match TRBD1. This TCR was recovered from a man in his forties with HIV. The CDR3 region reads CASSVDRQFLVNTEAFF. The nucleotides read TGTGCCAGTAGTGTGGACAGGCAATTCCTTGTGAACACTGAAGCTTTCTTT.